The rows below give T cell receptor beta chains drawn from one sample of a study of blood T cell repertoires in COVID-19. The method was immunoSEQ multiplex PCR; TCRdb's version includes in-frame clones alone and lacks a portion of them. Of 250,000 to 300,000 clones in the sample, 83% were seen once. The sequencing sample was made of peripheral blood. These receptors originate from a man between 60 and 70 years old who had recovered from COVID-19. Each CDR3 is given with its conserved first and last residue. A D gene is named only where the DNA matches it firmly. Clone size is stated in some rows and not others, as once, few, many or a class when expanded.

TRBJ1-2 NA TRBV11-1 NA CASSEEGRGYGYTF TGTGCCAGCAGCGAAGAGGGGCGGGGATATGGCTACACCTTC
TRBJ1-3 NA TRBV15 NA CATSRDPPSSGNTIYF TGTGCCACCAGCAGAGATCCCCCGAGCTCTGGAAACACCATATATTTT
TRBJ2-7 NA TRBV28 once CASSLGRREQYF TGTGCCAGCAGTTTAGGGCGTAGGGAGCAGTACTTC
TRBJ2-5 NA TRBV27 NA CASSLFGTQTQETQYF TGTGCCAGCAGTTTATTCGGGACACAAACACAAGAGACCCAGTACTTC
TRBJ2-2 TRBD2 TRBV4-2 NA CASSRKREGGELFF TGTGCCAGCAGCCGGAAAAGGGAGGGCGGGGAGCTGTTTTTT
TRBJ1-5 NA TRBV5-1 NA CASSPGQVSNQPQHF TGCGCCAGCAGTCCCGGACAAGTTAGCAATCAGCCCCAGCATTTT
TRBJ2-1 TRBD2 TRBV9 NA CASSVGRGEQFF TGTGCCAGCAGCGTCGGGAGGGGGGAGCAGTTCTTC
TRBJ1-1 TRBD1 TRBV4-2 NA CASSQYRGNTEAFF TGTGCCAGCAGCCAATACAGGGGCAACACTGAAGCTTTCTTT
TRBJ1-5 NA TRBV6-5 NA CASSYSPIQPQHF TGTGCCAGCAGTTACTCACCTATACAGCCCCAGCATTTT
TRBJ2-7 NA TRBV2 NA CASMGGRYEQYF TGTGCCAGCATGGGGGGGCGATACGAGCAGTACTTC
TRBJ2-1 NA TRBV7-2 few CASSLAGAYNEQFF TGTGCCAGCAGCTTAGCGGGAGCTTACAATGAGCAGTTCTTC
TRBJ2-7 TRBD2 TRBV6-5 NA CASRTPGLKYNEQYF TGTGCCAGCAGGACTCCGGGACTAAAATACAACGAGCAGTACTTC
TRBJ1-5 TRBD1 TRBV6-5 NA CASSPDRGGNQPQHF TGTGCCAGCAGCCCGGACAGGGGGGGCAATCAGCCCCAGCATTTT
TRBJ2-7 TRBD1 TRBV3-1/TRBV3-2 NA CASSPGTGLRGEQYF TGTGCCAGCAGCCCCGGGACAGGGTTACGTGGGGAGCAGTACTTC
TRBJ1-6 NA TRBV5-1 NA CASSWGDNSPLHF TGCGCCAGCAGCTGGGGAGATAATTCACCCCTCCACTTT
TRBJ1-2 NA TRBV30 NA CAWRSAALDGYTF TGTGCCTGGAGAAGCGCGGCGTTAGATGGCTACACCTTC
TRBJ2-7 TRBD1 TRBV5-4 NA CASSLDRASYEQYF TGTGCCAGCAGCTTAGACAGGGCCTCTTACGAGCAGTACTTC
TRBJ1-4 NA TRBV15 NA CATSRDRFGFSTNEKLFF TGTGCCACCAGCAGAGATAGGTTCGGGTTTTCGACTAATGAAAAACTGTTTTTT
TRBJ2-7 NA TRBV14 NA CASSPGVLAGEQYF TGTGCCAGCAGCCCCGGCGTGCTGGCGGGCGAGCAGTACTTC
TRBJ2-3 TRBD1 TRBV9 once CASSVAGGGWGTDTQYF TGTGCCAGCAGCGTAGCAGGGGGCGGGTGGGGAACAGATACGCAGTATTTT
TRBJ2-1 NA TRBV15 NA CATSVRGRNNEQFF TGTGCCACCAGCGTGCGGGGGCGAAACAATGAGCAGTTCTTC
TRBJ1-1 NA TRBV7-8 NA CASSFYREGNTEAFF TGTGCCAGCAGCTTCTACAGGGAGGGGAACACTGAAGCTTTCTTT
TRBJ2-7 TRBD1 TRBV18 NA CASSRGQGNPYEQYF TGTGCCAGCTCACGGGGACAGGGGAACCCCTACGAGCAGTACTTC
TRBJ1-5 NA TRBV19 NA CASRGPGVQPQHF TGTGCCAGTAGGGGGCCGGGCGTGCAGCCCCAGCATTTT
TRBJ2-7 NA TRBV5-1 NA CASSGAGWAAPRDEQYF TGCGCCAGCAGCGGAGCGGGTTGGGCGGCCCCCCGGGACGAGCAGTACTTC
TRBJ1-3 TRBD1 TRBV19 few CASSLQGSAGNTIYF TGTGCCAGTAGTCTACAGGGGAGCGCTGGAAACACCATATATTTT
TRBJ2-2 NA TRBV6-5 NA CASRVERNTGELFF TGTGCCAGCAGGGTCGAGCGGAACACCGGGGAGCTGTTTTTT
TRBJ2-1 NA TRBV29-1 NA CSVLLNNEQFF TGCAGCGTACTTCTAAACAATGAGCAGTTCTTC
TRBJ2-5 TRBD1 TRBV7-8 NA CASSSQGKDRETQYF TGTGCCAGCAGCTCACAGGGGAAGGACCGGGAGACCCAGTACTTC